The subject of this entry is one T cell receptor (beta chain). This clonotype appeared many times. Its binding antigen is unknown. Base qualities are not at hand, and no much larger clone is one base apart. Reads for this sample came from an Illumina HiSeq 1500. TCRdb reworked the public reads: Q25 trimming with fastp, MiXCR clone assembly, productive beta chains retained. CDR3 protein duplicates are merged, each entry listing the most common genes and DNA. The table for this sample lists fewer than 550,000 distinct CDR3 sequences; 15% to 20% of them were counted only once. Roughly 25% of the sample belongs to the ten largest clones. The germline V gene gives CDR1 as SGHVS and CDR2 as FQNEAQ. Spanning cysteine to phenylalanine, the CDR3 consists of 16 amino acids. Only CDR3 DNA is held: 48 bases, read in frame from base 1. Trimmed from V: 4 bases; trimmed from J: 5 bases; junction bases lacking a gene match: 10.

The record originates from a study of T cell repertoires in cytomegalovirus infection (dated by TCRdb to between 2018 and 2020). The study in broad terms: The HLA type of each donor mattered for the analysis, because public TCR beta signatures pointed to carriage of CMV infection along with the matching HLA type.

What the study reported, not specific to this receptor: The ex vivo response was dominated by HLA-C-restricted CMV-specific TCR beta clonotypes, which also provided the single most frequent clonotype in two of eight donors. Cumulative frequency of public TCR beta family members discriminated carriers of CMV infection plus the relevant HLA type in this cohort and an independent 352-donor cohort.

The receptor comes from a human donor in good health (CMV status not recorded). Some clones in this sample may be carry-over from other donors' samples. Sequencing input: CD8+ T cells from PBMCs. The rearrangement combines TRBV7-8 with TRBJ2-3, with 9 middle bases fitting TRBD2. The CDR3 protein is CASSSQLGLAQDTQYF. The DNA reads as follows: TGTGCCAGCAGCTCGCAACTCGGACTAGCGCAAGATACGCAGTATTTT.